The 22 T cell receptor beta chains reported below all come from one sample, sequenced in a study of blood T cell repertoires in COVID-19. Sequencing used immunoSEQ multiplex PCR; TCRdb keeps in-frame clones, though not all of them. The table lists 17,000 or so clones, about nine tenths of them singletons. The sample consisted of peripheral blood. The receptors originated from a human donor in a cohort sampled during active COVID-19.

This rearrangement joins TRBV6-5 to TRBJ2-7, with 8 bases identical to TRBD2. The CDR3 is 15 residues long. V was pared by 6 bases and J by 3 bases, with 10 bases of the junction left unmatched. CDR1 is MNHEY and CDR2 is SVGAGI in the germline V gene. CDR3: CASRTSGGPGYEQYF. The CDR3 bases are TGTGCCAGCAGGACATCGGGAGGGCCAGGCTACGAGCAGTACTTC.

This sequence joins TRBV5-1 and TRBJ2-2; D gene ambiguous. Germline V CDR1 and CDR2: SGHRS, YFSETQ. V was pared by 1 base and J by 4 bases, with 5 bases between. This CDR3 is built from 13 residues. In DNA form, the CDR3 reads TGCGCCAGCAGCTTGCTTTCCACCGGGGAGCTGTTTTTT. Translated: CASSLLSTGELFF.

The rearrangement links TRBV19 to TRBJ2-2; 9 bases match TRBD1. The CDR3 extends over 16 amino acids. Trimming at V came to 10 bases and at J to 5 bases, leaving 14 bases not matched to a gene. CDR1 is LNHDA, CDR2 SQIVND, per germline (reference sequence). The CDR3 nucleotides read TGTGCCACTATAACCCCGGGACAGGGTGGTACCGGGGAGCTGTTTTTT. Its translation is CATITPGQGGTGELFF.

This clone was observed a single time. The J gene is TRBJ1-3, the V gene TRBV7-9, with 8 bases aligning to TRBD1. The CDR3 covers 14 residues. The germline V gene has CDR1 SEHNR and CDR2 FQNEAQ (reference sequence). Trimming took 8 bases from V and 4 from J; bases not matched to a gene: 7. The CDR3 DNA reads TGTGCCAGCGTAGGACAGGGTGACGGAAACACCATATATTTT. Amino acid sequence: CASVGQGDGNTIYF.

The J gene is TRBJ1-1, the V gene TRBV19; D is undetermined. CDR1 LNHDA and CDR2 SQIVND come from the germline V gene (reference sequence). V lost 6 bases to trimming and J lost 5 bases, with 13 bases between them. This CDR3 spans 13 amino acids. CDR3 residues: CASSQRSGTEAFF. Here the CDR3 DNA reads TGTGCCAGTAGCCAAAGGTCGGGAACTGAAGCTTTCTTT. The complete variable domain, with remaining parts taken from reference TRBV19 and TRBJ1-1, reads DGGITQSPKYLFRKEGQNVTLSCEQNLNHDAMYWYRQDPGQGLRLIYYSQIVNDFQKGDIAEGYSVSREKKESFPLTVTSAQKNPTAFYLCASSQRSGTEAFFGQGTRLTVV.

The rearrangement links TRBV19 to TRBJ2-4, with TRBD1 identical over 7 bases. Looked up from germline, CDR1 is LNHDA and CDR2 is SQIVND (reference sequence). The CDR3 contains 15 residues. After removal of 6 bases from V and 4 bases from J, the junction contained 9 bases not matched to a gene. CDR3 amino acids: CASSIGQAIKNIQYF. CDR3 DNA sequence: TGTGCCAGTAGCATCGGACAGGCGATTAAAAACATTCAGTACTTC.

The rearrangement uses TRBV7-2 and TRBJ2-5; possibly TRBD1 for D (6 bases). The CDR3 loop spans 13 amino acids. CDR1 SGHTA and CDR2 FQGNSA come from the germline V gene. V lost 6 bases and J 4 bases, leaving 12 bases between the germline ends. For the CDR3, the DNA is TGTGCCAGCAGTTCAACAGGGCGAGAGACCCAGTACTTC. Amino acid sequence: CASSSTGRETQYF.

The rearrangement joins TRBV11-2 to TRBJ2-1; TRBD2 is a possible D gene (5 bases). CDR1 is SGHAT, CDR2 FQNNGV, per germline. CDR3 length equals 16 residues. Trimming cost V 2 bases and J 5 bases, with 16 bases left between them. The CDR3 DNA sequence: TGTGCCAGCAGCTTATTTGAGGCGGGCCTAAACAATGAGCAGTTCTTC. The encoded protein is CASSLFEAGLNNEQFF.

CDR3 sequence (DNA): TGTGCCAGCAGCGAGACAGGGGTCTCCTACAATGAGCAGTTCTTC. As protein: CASSETGVSYNEQFF. The V gene is TRBV7-8, the J gene TRBJ2-1; 8 positions match TRBD1. The germline V gene has CDR1 SGHVS and CDR2 FQNEAQ. This CDR3 is 15 amino acids long. The ends lost 5 bases at V and 0 bases at J; junction bases unmatched: 3.

V gene TRBV7-2 combines with J gene TRBJ2-7; 9 bases fit TRBD2. CDR1 is SGHTA and CDR2 is FQGNSA in the germline V gene. V lost 4 bases, J lost 2 bases, and 6 bases stayed unmatched. The CDR3 is made up of 15 amino acids. CDR3 loop: CASSSTSGPTYEQYF. The CDR3, as DNA: TGTGCCAGCAGCTCGACTAGCGGACCAACCTACGAGCAGTACTTC.

The chain joins TRBV2 to TRBJ2-5; 13 bases map to TRBD2. This CDR3 has 17 amino acids. Trimming at V came to 4 bases and at J to 1 base, leaving 6 bases not matched to a gene. Germline V gene sequence: CDR1 SNHLY, CDR2 FYNNEI. The CDR3 DNA is TGTGCCAGCAGTGGTAGTAGGACTAGCGGGAGCCAAGAGACCCAGTACTTC. Amino acid sequence: CASSGSRTSGSQETQYF.

The chain carries TRBV2 and TRBJ1-2, with a weak D call TRBD1 (5 bases). Trimming cost V 7 bases and J 6 bases, with 12 bases left between them. This CDR3 has 12 residues. The germline gives CDR1 SNHLY, CDR2 FYNNEI. CDR3 bases: TGTGCCAGCATGCAGGGTTGGGATGGCTACACCTTC. It translates to CASMQGWDGYTF.

This clone was found once. The rearrangement joins TRBV3-1 (or the pseudogene TRBV3-2) to TRBJ2-1; 10 nucleotides match TRBD2. This CDR3 is built from 15 residues. Looked up from germline, CDR1 is LGHDT and CDR2 is YNNKEL (reference sequence). V was pared by 3 bases and J by 9 bases, with 8 bases of the junction left unmatched. CDR3 region: CASSHPGLASGEQFF. The CDR3 region has the DNA TGTGCCAGCAGCCATCCGGGACTAGCGTCGGGTGAGCAGTTCTTC.

This chain uses TRBV7-2 with TRBJ2-7; TRBD1 aligns across 11 bases. CDR3 length equals 15 residues. Germline-derived CDR1 and CDR2 are SGHTA and FQGNSA. The V and J ends lost 4 bases and 4 bases, in that order; junction bases with no gene match: 6. DNA of the CDR3: TGTGCCAGCAGCTCACGGACAGGGGGCTATTACGAGCAGTACTTC. Translation: CASSSRTGGYYEQYF.

This chain uses TRBV18 with TRBJ2-7; D is perhaps TRBD2 (6 bases). This CDR3 has 11 residues. V lost 2 bases and J 7 bases, leaving 6 bases between the germline ends. Germline-derived CDR1 and CDR2 are KGHSH and LQKENI. In DNA form, the CDR3 reads TGTGCCAGCTCACCAGGGGGGGAGCAGTACTTC. Encoded protein: CASSPGGEQYF.

This chain uses TRBV4-3 with TRBJ2-3; D gene uncertain. CDR1 LGHNA and CDR2 YSLEER come from the germline V gene. The germline V and J ends were trimmed by 3 bases and 4 bases, with 17 bases remaining between them. CDR3 length: 16 residues. The CDR3 loop is CASSQQTVLRPDTQYF. CDR3 in DNA: TGCGCCAGCAGCCAGCAAACAGTGCTAAGGCCAGATACGCAGTATTTT.

The J gene is TRBJ2-1, the V gene TRBV4-3, with D perhaps TRBD1 (7 bases). Trimming removed 3 bases at V and 8 bases at J, with 20 bases between. CDR3 length: 16 residues. Germline CDR1 is LGHNA and CDR2 is YSLEER. For the CDR3, the DNA is TGCGCCAGCAGCCAGGAGGGACAGTCCTTTATTGATGAGCAGTTCTTC. This gives the protein CASSQEGQSFIDEQFF.

V is TRBV7-9 and J is TRBJ1-2, with unresolved D. Germline CDR1 reads SEHNR; CDR2 reads FQNEAQ (reference sequence). The CDR3 spans 13 residues. V was pared by 5 bases and J by 4 bases, with 11 bases between. CDR3 amino acids: CASSEAGSYGYTF. CDR3 bases: TGTGCCAGCAGCGAAGCAGGCTCCTATGGCTACACCTTC.

There are a few counts of this clone. J is TRBJ1-6 and V is TRBV19; D perhaps matches TRBD1 (6 bases). Trimming took off 3 bases at V and 7 bases at J, with 7 bases between the two ends. Germline assignment: CDR1 LNHDA and CDR2 SQIVND (reference sequence). The CDR3 covers 13 residues. The CDR3, as DNA: TGTGCCAGTAGTATTGGACAGAATTCACCCCTCCACTTT. Translating it yields CASSIGQNSPLHF.

The chain joins TRBV11-2 to TRBJ2-7; D unclear. This CDR3 has 13 residues. Germline-derived CDR1 and CDR2 are SGHAT and FQNNGV. Between the trimmed V and J ends, which lost 3 bases and 7 bases, there was a span of 13 bases. For the CDR3, the DNA is TGTGCCAGCAGCTTGTTACCCGGTCGGGAGCAGTACTTC. Amino acids: CASSLLPGREQYF.

The chain recombines TRBV6-6 with TRBJ2-2; D is undetermined. V lost 0 bases and J 1 base, leaving 6 bases between the germline ends. There are 15 residues in the CDR3. Germline V CDR1 and CDR2: MNHNY, SVGAGI (reference sequence). The CDR3 DNA is TGTGCCAGCAGTTACTCCCGCGGGAACACCGGGGAGCTGTTTTTT. Its protein product is CASSYSRGNTGELFF.

This chain joins TRBV2 and TRBJ2-7; TRBD2 aligns across 12 bases. CDR1 is SNHLY, CDR2 FYNNEI, per germline. J was trimmed by 12 bases and V by 6 bases; bases with no gene match: 15. The CDR3 consists of 15 residues. As DNA, the CDR3 is TGTGCCAGCAGCGGCCCTCTAGCGGGGGGGATTCACTGGTACTTC. Amino acids: CASSGPLAGGIHWYF.